Each of the 25 T cell receptor beta chains below was sequenced from the same sample in a study of cytomegalovirus exposure and HLA in healthy donors. Amplification used 60 Vbeta primers and 13 Jbeta primers. TCRdb keeps only in-frame clones here, not all; method: immunoSEQ multiplex PCR. The data show about 140,000 clones, over 80% seen once. The sample was PBMCs. The receptor source for this set is a female donor in good health and CMV-seronegative.

V gene TRBV9 combines with J gene TRBJ1-5; D uncertain. This CDR3 contains 14 residues. Germline-derived CDR1 and CDR2 are SGDLS and YYNGEE. V lost 0 bases and J 7 bases, leaving 11 bases between the germline ends. The CDR3 nucleotides read TGTGCCAGCAGCGTAGCGGGGATCGGGCAGCCCCAGCATTTT. It translates to CASSVAGIGQPQHF. Variable domain in full (rest from reference TRBV9 and TRBJ1-5): DSGVTQTPKHLITATGQRVTLRCSPRSGDLSVYWYQQSLDQGLQFLIQYYNGEERAKGNILERFSAQQFPDLHSELNLSSLELGDSALYFCASSVAGIGQPQHFGDGTRLSIL.

The rearrangement joins TRBV6-5 to TRBJ1-2; tentatively, D is TRBD1 (5 bases). Germline lookup yields CDR1 MNHEY and CDR2 SVGAGI. The V end was cut by 11 bases, the J end by 2 bases, with 18 bases between. The CDR3 is made up of 14 amino acids. The CDR3 region has the DNA TGTGCCTCTAGGCGGGGGTCAGGCAACTATGGCTACACCTTC. It specifies CASRRGSGNYGYTF.

CDR3 DNA sequence: TGTGCCAGCAGTTTAGTCCCAGGGTTAGAGACCCAGTACTTC. Residues: CASSLVPGLETQYF. The chain recombines TRBV28 with TRBJ2-5, with D maybe TRBD1 (5 bases). Trimming removed 2 bases from V and 4 bases from J, with 11 bases in between. The length of the CDR3 is 14 residues. Looked up from germline, CDR1 is MDHEN and CDR2 is SYDVKM.

This clone appeared a few times. V and J are TRBV20-1 and TRBJ2-1, with D possibly matching TRBD1 (6 bases). The CDR3 contains 11 residues. The germline V gene encodes CDR1 DFQATT and CDR2 SNEGSKA (reference sequence). V was shortened by 8 bases and J by 12 bases, with 17 bases between the two germline ends. The CDR3: CSTNRETGQFF. Written as DNA, the CDR3 is TGCAGTACAAACAGGGAGACAGGGCAGTTCTTC.

The chain has TRBV4-1 and TRBJ1-5; TRBD1 agrees at 9 bases. V gave up 3 bases and J gave up 5 bases; unmatched junction bases: 5. Germline CDR1 reads MGHRA; CDR2 reads YSYEKL. The CDR3 has 15 residues. The CDR3 spells CASSHVRDRDQPQHF. Written as DNA, the CDR3 is TGCGCCAGCAGCCATGTCCGGGACAGGGATCAGCCCCAGCATTTT.

This clone was observed once. The chain joins TRBV7-9 to TRBJ1-5; D may be TRBD1 (6 bases). The CDR3 totals 15 residues. CDR1 is SEHNR and CDR2 is FQNEAQ in the germline V gene (reference sequence). Trimming removed 1 base from V and 3 bases from J, with 10 bases in between. The CDR3 loop is CASSLGGQFNQPQHF. Here the CDR3 DNA reads TGTGCCAGCAGCTTAGGGGGGCAGTTCAATCAGCCCCAGCATTTT.

This chain joins TRBV5-4 and TRBJ2-4; TRBD1 aligns across 8 bases. V shed 1 base, J shed 8 bases, and the junction held 8 bases outside the gene matches. The CDR3 has 15 amino acids. Germline-derived CDR1 and CDR2 are SGHNT and YYREEE (reference sequence). As DNA, the CDR3 is TGTGCCAGCAGCTTGATCGGACAGGGAACGGACATTCAGTACTTC. Translated: CASSLIGQGTDIQYF.

In this sample, this clone turned up a few times. The V gene is TRBV5-1, the J gene TRBJ2-3; TRBD2 agrees at 13 bases. Germline CDR1 is SGHRS and CDR2 is YFSETQ. This CDR3 has 16 amino acids. J was trimmed by 8 bases and V by 0 bases; bases with no gene match: 6. DNA for the CDR3: TGCGCCAGCAGCTTGGGGACTAGCGGGAGTGCGGGTACGCAGTATTTT. Protein product: CASSLGTSGSAGTQYF.

The gene calls are TRBV5-3 and TRBJ2-2, with 10 bases that match TRBD2. TRBV5-3 falls under the ORF class, with uncertain function. The J segment lost 0 bases and the V segment lost 3 bases, leaving 8 bases of the junction unmatched. The CDR3 has 18 residues. As DNA, the CDR3 is TGTGCCAGAAGCTCCATTTTGACTAGCGGGCCGAACACCGGGGAGCTGTTTTTT. Translated: CARSSILTSGPNTGELFF.

This clone was seen only a few times. V and J are TRBV6-1 and TRBJ2-7; 9 bases line up with TRBD1. The CDR3 sequence is 15 residues long. V trimming: 5 bases; J trimming: 5 bases; junction bases outside the gene matches: 10. Germline CDR1 reads MNHNS; CDR2 reads SASEGT. The CDR3 DNA sequence: TGTGCCAGCAGTCCACAGGGGACAGGGAGGCACGAGCAGTACTTC. Residues: CASSPQGTGRHEQYF.

This chain connects TRBV2 to TRBJ2-7; 8 bases match TRBD1. The CDR3 sequence is 15 residues long. CDR1 is SNHLY and CDR2 is FYNNEI in the germline V gene. With 5 bases clipped from V and 2 bases from J, the junction kept 8 bases outside the gene matches. CDR3 DNA sequence: TGTGCCAGCAGTACCAACCGGGACAGGACCTACGAGCAGTACTTC. This encodes CASSTNRDRTYEQYF.

This clone was observed a single time. The V and J genes are TRBV7-9 and TRBJ2-1; 10 nucleotides align to TRBD2. Germline V CDR1 and CDR2: SEHNR, FQNEAQ (reference sequence). Germline trimming cut 5 bases from V and 6 bases from J; bases unmatched to any gene: 16. The CDR3 extends over 18 amino acids. CDR3 sequence: CASSLRPKGTSEVNEQFF. The CDR3, as DNA: TGTGCCAGCAGCCTCCGCCCGAAGGGGACTAGCGAGGTCAATGAGCAGTTCTTC.

The V gene is TRBV6-5, the J gene TRBJ2-1; maybe TRBD2 (5 bases). V shed 0 bases and J shed 0 bases, with 9 bases lying between them. Germline V lookup: CDR1 MNHEY, CDR2 SVGAGI. This CDR3 region has 16 residues. The CDR3 here is CASSYSIRDSYNEQFF. The CDR3 nucleotides read TGTGCCAGCAGTTACTCGATACGGGACTCCTACAATGAGCAGTTCTTC.

The genes are TRBV29-1 and TRBJ2-3; 9 bases map to TRBD2. With 6 bases clipped from V and 2 bases from J, the junction kept 3 bases outside the gene matches. This CDR3 has 13 amino acids. CDR1 SQVTM and CDR2 ANQGSEA come from the germline V gene. The CDR3 DNA follows: TGCAGCGTACCTAGCGGGAACACAGATACGCAGTATTTT. Its translation is CSVPSGNTDTQYF.

Concerning this clone: This CDR3 is also generated by other DNA sequences in the sample. This chain's CDR3 is CSADRGREQYF. CDR3 nucleotides: TGCAGTGCAGACAGGGGGCGCGAGCAGTACTTC. The chain carries TRBV20-1 and TRBJ2-7, with 10 bases identical to TRBD1. Germline V gene sequence: CDR1 DFQATT, CDR2 SNEGSKA (reference sequence). J was trimmed by 6 bases and V by 6 bases; bases with no gene match: 2. The CDR3 is made up of 11 amino acids.

The chain couples TRBV28 to TRBJ2-7; possible D gene TRBD2, 6 bases. Between the trimmed V and J ends, which lost 5 bases and 3 bases, there was a span of 17 bases. The CDR3 runs 15 residues. Germline-derived CDR1 and CDR2 are MDHEN and SYDVKM. The CDR3 reads CASSPLIGGDYEQYF. The CDR3 coding sequence is TGTGCCAGCAGTCCCCTAATAGGCGGGGACTACGAGCAGTACTTC.

The rearrangement joins TRBV28 to TRBJ1-2; 7 positions match TRBD1. The J segment lost 4 bases and the V segment lost 2 bases, leaving 4 bases of the junction unmatched. The CDR3 totals 14 residues. Germline lookup yields CDR1 MDHEN and CDR2 SYDVKM. The CDR3 bases are TGTGCCAGCAGTTTAAGGGGGCAAAGCTATGGCTACACCTTC. This codes for CASSLRGQSYGYTF.

This clone turned up a few times. This chain connects TRBV19 to TRBJ1-1; D possibly corresponds to TRBD1 (5 bases). Deletions cut 4 bases from V and 3 bases from J, with 6 bases between. The CDR3 length is 12 residues. Germline V gene sequence: CDR1 LNHDA, CDR2 SQIVND (reference sequence). CDR3 loop: CASSTRDTEAFF. CDR3 bases: TGTGCCAGTAGTACCAGGGACACTGAAGCTTTCTTT.

The chain links TRBV5-4 to TRBJ1-2, with a weak D call TRBD1 (6 bases). The CDR3 has 17 amino acids. With 0 bases removed from V and 0 bases from J, the gap between germline ends came to 15 bases. Germline V gives CDR1 SGHNT, CDR2 YYREEE (reference sequence). The CDR3 DNA follows: TGTGCCAGCAGCTTGGTCGTATCCGGGGGGCCTAACTATGGCTACACCTTC. This translates into CASSLVVSGGPNYGYTF.

This chain connects TRBV10-1 to TRBJ2-7, with D possibly TRBD2 on 5 matching bases. The CDR3 extends over 13 amino acids. Germline values: CDR1 WNHNN, CDR2 SYGVQD (reference sequence). V lost 5 bases and J 3 bases, leaving 11 bases between the germline ends. CDR3 DNA: TGCGCCAGCAGTAATGGACTGAGCTACGAGCAGTACTTC. This gives the protein CASSNGLSYEQYF.

The V and J genes are TRBV6-5 and TRBJ1-2, with no clear D. Germline V CDR1 and CDR2: MNHEY, SVGAGI. This CDR3 has 13 residues. V was trimmed by 4 bases and J by 3 bases, leaving 9 bases between them. Here the CDR3 reads CASSSSPHYGYTF. The CDR3 nucleotides are TGTGCCAGCAGTTCTTCCCCCCACTATGGCTACACCTTC.

This chain uses TRBV5-4 with TRBJ1-1, with a weak D call TRBD1 (6 bases). Germline CDR1 SGHNT, CDR2 YYREEE (reference sequence). The CDR3 length is 15 residues. The V gene lost 6 bases and the J gene lost 0 bases, with 15 bases spanning the gap. CDR3 in DNA: TGTGCCAGCACAGGTACAGGGCTTTTGAACACTGAAGCTTTCTTT. As protein: CASTGTGLLNTEAFF.

V usage is TRBV7-9 and J usage is TRBJ2-7, with 10 bases aligning to TRBD2. V gave up 5 bases and J gave up 1 base; unmatched junction bases: 8. CDR1 is SEHNR and CDR2 is FQNEAQ in the germline V gene (reference sequence). This CDR3 contains 16 residues. The CDR3 is CASSIGTSGISYEQYF. The CDR3, as DNA: TGTGCCAGCAGCATCGGTACTAGCGGGATTTCCTACGAGCAGTACTTC. The variable domain in full, with the rest retrieved from reference TRBV7-9 and TRBJ2-7, is DTGVSQNPRHKITKRGQNVTFRCDPISEHNRLYWYRQTLGQGPEFLTYFQNEAQLEKSRLLSDRFSAERPKGSFSTLEIQRTEQGDSAMYLCASSIGTSGISYEQYFGPGTRLTVT.

The rearrangement links TRBV2 to TRBJ1-2, with D uncertain. Trimming left V 6 bases short and J 4 bases short, with 9 bases between. Germline V gene lookup returns CDR1 SNHLY and CDR2 FYNNEI. The CDR3 has 12 residues. Here the CDR3 reads CASSPFGYGYTF. CDR3 nucleotides: TGTGCCAGCAGCCCTTTCGGCTATGGCTACACCTTC.

This clone was observed a handful of times. V is TRBV27 and J is TRBJ2-4, with unresolved D. The CDR3 runs to 13 residues. The germline V gene encodes CDR1 MNHEY and CDR2 SMNVEV (reference sequence). Trimming cost V 2 bases and J 8 bases, with 10 bases left between them. The CDR3 DNA follows: TGTGCCAGCAGTTTAGGAGTTCCGGACATTCAGTACTTC. Protein product: CASSLGVPDIQYF.